These 5 T cell receptor beta chains originate from one sample sequenced in a study of identifying expanded T cells in peripheral blood. Sequencing was performed with immunoSEQ multiplex PCR; in TCRdb, only in-frame clones are kept and a portion is missing. Among 100,000 to 150,000 clones listed, 84% were seen once. Sequences were obtained from blood. Every receptor here comes from a person aged 18-69 years in good health.

The rearrangement joins TRBV19 to TRBJ1-1; tentative D call: TRBD1 (5 bases). Germline V gene lookup returns CDR1 LNHDA and CDR2 SQIVND (reference sequence). CDR3 size: 14 residues. V gave up 5 bases and J gave up 5 bases, with 15 bases separating them. CDR3 bases: TGTGCCAGTAGTTGGGGAGGGACGGCGACTGAAGCTTTCTTT. Protein: CASSWGGTATEAFF.

In this sample, this clone turned up once. The chain has TRBV5-4 and TRBJ1-2; 7 nucleotides align to TRBD1. V shed 1 base and J 5 bases; nucleotides not matched to a gene: 8. Germline values: CDR1 SGHNT, CDR2 YYREEE (reference sequence). There are 15 residues in the CDR3. The CDR3 DNA is TGTGCCAGCAGCTTGTCCCCGACAGGGAGTTATGGCTACACCTTC. It is translated as CASSLSPTGSYGYTF.

The chain has TRBV6-5 and TRBJ1-2; D is uncertain. Germline loops: CDR1 MNHEY, CDR2 SVGAGI. This CDR3 region has 15 residues. V dropped 2 bases and J dropped 4 bases, with 14 bases sitting between them. The CDR3 loop reads CASSYPPPGRYGYTF. CDR3 DNA: TGTGCCAGCAGTTACCCGCCCCCCGGGCGCTATGGCTACACCTTC.

The chain carries TRBV4-3 and TRBJ1-1; D remains ambiguous. There are 13 residues in the CDR3. Trimming took 2 bases from V and 4 from J, leaving 8 bases between them. CDR1 LGHNA and CDR2 YSLEER come from the germline V gene. The CDR3 sequence: CASSQSLSTEAFF. CDR3 coding DNA: TGCGCCAGCAGCCAATCCCTTAGCACTGAAGCTTTCTTT.

This chain joins TRBV5-5 and TRBJ1-2; D is uncertain. With 4 bases removed from V and 0 bases from J, the gap between germline ends came to 7 bases. Germline values: CDR1 SGHKS, CDR2 YYEKEE (reference sequence). The CDR3 totals 13 residues. CDR3 in DNA: TGTGCCAGCAGCCCGTTCGCTAACTATGGCTACACCTTC. Residues: CASSPFANYGYTF.